One sample yielded the 22 T cell receptor beta chains listed below, sequenced in a study of OX40 agonist ivuxolimab in advanced cancers. Repertoires were generated with immunoSEQ multiplex PCR, while TCRdb's copy carries only in-frame clones and drops some. Of 40,000 to 50,000 clones listed, about nine tenths are singletons. The source material was CD4+ or CD8+ T cells sorted from blood, sampled in a trial of the OX40 agonist ivuxolimab. The receptors were sampled from an adult with an advanced solid tumor such as melanoma, head and neck, liver or kidney cancer.

The rearrangement uses TRBV6-5 and TRBJ2-2, with D tentatively TRBD1 or TRBD2 (5 bases each). The CDR3 sequence is 14 residues long. The V gene's germline CDR1 is MNHEY and CDR2 SVGAGI. With 9 bases removed from V and 6 bases from J, the gap between germline ends came to 17 bases. CDR3 nucleotide sequence: TGTGCCAGTTTACCCTCGGGGCTAGCCGGGGAGCTGTTTTTT. As protein: CASLPSGLAGELFF.

This clone was picked up one time. This chain links TRBV10-3 with TRBJ1-4; D gene unclear. Deletions cut 3 bases from V and 8 bases from J, with 7 bases between. The CDR3 consists of 12 residues. CDR1 is ENHRY, CDR2 SYGVKD, per germline. DNA for the CDR3: TGTGCCATCAGTGACTTCGGGGAAAAACTGTTTTTT. It specifies CAISDFGEKLFF.

The chain carries TRBV9 and TRBJ2-1; D might be TRBD1 (8 bases). Germline CDR1 is SGDLS and CDR2 is YYNGEE. The CDR3 runs to 13 residues. V was cut by 4 bases and J by 9 bases, with 14 bases left in between. The CDR3 DNA reads TGTGCCAGCAGCACAACAGGGGGGGGTGAGCAGTTCTTC. Translating gives CASSTTGGGEQFF.

The rearrangement links TRBV9 to TRBJ2-1; no firm D call. CDR1 is SGDLS, CDR2 YYNGEE, per germline. With 2 bases removed from V and 2 bases from J, the gap between germline ends came to 5 bases. CDR3 length: 13 amino acids. In DNA form, the CDR3 reads TGTGCCAGCAGCGTTGGCCCCTACAATGAGCAGTTCTTC. Translating gives CASSVGPYNEQFF.

The V gene is TRBV7-8, the J gene TRBJ2-5; TRBD1 or TRBD2 may be the D gene (5 bases each). This CDR3 spans 15 amino acids. The germline gives CDR1 SGHVS, CDR2 FQNEAQ. Trimming cost V 5 bases and J 4 bases, with 17 bases left between them. CDR3 residues: CASSPGTSVGETQYF. CDR3 DNA: TGTGCCAGCAGCCCAGGGACCTCCGTGGGAGAGACCCAGTACTTC.

V is TRBV29-1 and J is TRBJ2-7, with TRBD1 as a possible D gene (6 bases). Germline CDR1 SQVTM, CDR2 ANQGSEA. CDR3 length equals 14 residues. V dropped 6 bases and J dropped 0 bases, with 15 bases sitting between them. The CDR3 DNA is TGCAGCGTGGATACAGGGCTGGGCTCCTACGAGCAGTACTTC. Residues: CSVDTGLGSYEQYF.

The genes are TRBV19 and TRBJ2-3; perhaps TRBD1 as D (6 bases). There are 15 residues in the CDR3. Trimming took 4 bases from V and 2 from J, leaving 13 bases between them. Germline CDR1 and CDR2: LNHDA and SQIVND (reference sequence). The CDR3 DNA sequence: TGTGCCAGTAGTACCAACACAGGGCCCACAGATACGCAGTATTTT. Amino acids: CASSTNTGPTDTQYF.

This rearrangement joins TRBV19 to TRBJ2-5; D may match TRBD1 or TRBD2 (5 bases each). The CDR3 length is 13 residues. Trimming took off 8 bases at V and 2 bases at J, with 12 bases between the two ends. CDR1 LNHDA and CDR2 SQIVND come from the germline V gene (reference sequence). The CDR3 is CASATGRQETQYF. The CDR3, as DNA: TGTGCCAGTGCCACGGGACGGCAAGAGACCCAGTACTTC.

The rearrangement links TRBV27 to TRBJ2-7; D remains ambiguous. Germline CDR1 MNHEY, CDR2 SMNVEV (reference sequence). V was pared by 2 bases and J by 0 bases, with 5 bases between. The CDR3 has 13 amino acids. CDR3 DNA sequence: TGTGCCAGCAGTTTACAGAACTCCTACGAGCAGTACTTC. As protein: CASSLQNSYEQYF.

V and J are TRBV28 and TRBJ2-7; D not certain. Trimming took off 3 bases at V and 4 bases at J, with 4 bases between the two ends. Germline V gives CDR1 MDHEN, CDR2 SYDVKM. The CDR3 is 11 amino acids. CDR3: CASSFHYEQYF. As DNA, the CDR3 is TGTGCCAGCAGTTTTCATTACGAGCAGTACTTC.

With respect to this clone: The junction departs from the called germline gene at one end, perhaps through a read error. CDR3 in DNA: TGTGCTAGCAGCCAACAGGGAACCGGGGAGCTGTTTTTT. Its protein is CASSQQGTGELFF. The chain is built from TRBV7-7 and TRBJ2-2; D is possibly TRBD1 (6 bases). The CDR3 consists of 13 residues. CDR1 and CDR2 (germline): SSHAT, FNYEAQ (reference sequence). Filled out from reference TRBV7-7 and TRBJ2-2, the complete variable domain reads GAGVSQSPRYKVTKRGQDVTLRCDPISSHATLYWYQQALGQGPEFLTYFNYEAQPDKSGLPSDRFSAERPEGSISTLTIQRTEQRDSAMYRCASSQQGTGELFFGEGSRLTVL.

The rearrangement joins TRBV7-2 to TRBJ2-2, with TRBD2 matching 11 bases. Per the germline V gene, CDR1 is SGHTA and CDR2 is FQGNSA. Trimming removed 5 bases from V and 7 bases from J; junction bases left unmatched: 3. The CDR3 is made up of 14 amino acids. CDR3 residues: CASSPTSGIGELFF. For the CDR3, the DNA is TGTGCCAGCAGCCCGACTAGCGGGATCGGGGAGCTGTTTTTT.

J is TRBJ2-3 and V is TRBV6-4, with D possibly matching TRBD2 (6 bases). Germline loops: CDR1 MRHNA, CDR2 SNTAGT. Trimming took 0 bases from V and 1 from J, leaving 11 bases between them. The CDR3 spans 16 residues. CDR3: CASSDSGGSGTDTQYF. The CDR3, as DNA: TGTGCCAGCAGTGACTCAGGAGGGAGTGGCACAGATACGCAGTATTTT.

The chain uses TRBV9 and TRBJ2-7, with a weak D call TRBD2 (6 bases). Between the trimmed V and J ends, which lost 1 base and 6 bases, there was a span of 11 bases. This CDR3 is built from 13 residues. Looked up from germline, CDR1 is SGDLS and CDR2 is YYNGEE. The CDR3 DNA sequence: TGTGCCAGCAGCGTAAGGCAGGGAGGCGAGCAGTACTTC. The encoded protein is CASSVRQGGEQYF.

This CDR3 reads CASTPRTANTGELFF. CDR3 DNA: TGCGCCAGCACTCCTAGGACAGCTAACACCGGGGAGCTGTTTTTT. The chain joins TRBV4-1 to TRBJ2-2; possibly TRBD1 for D (6 bases). In germline, CDR1 is MGHRA, CDR2 YSYEKL. The V end was cut by 7 bases, the J end by 2 bases, with 14 bases between. The CDR3 runs to 15 residues.

This clone was seen just once. The chain has TRBV6-1 and TRBJ2-3; 10 bases fit TRBD2. With 7 bases clipped from V and 6 bases from J, the junction kept 4 bases outside the gene matches. CDR3 length: 13 residues. Looked up from germline, CDR1 is MNHNS and CDR2 is SASEGT. CDR3 in amino acids: CASKELAGDTQYF. CDR3 coding DNA: TGTGCCAGCAAAGAACTAGCGGGGGATACGCAGTATTTT.

The chain couples TRBV6-5 to TRBJ2-3; 7 bases are a match to TRBD2. The CDR3 is made up of 14 amino acids. V shed 6 bases and J 4 bases; nucleotides not matched to a gene: 7. Per germline, CDR1 MNHEY and CDR2 SVGAGI. This CDR3 is CASRREKWADTQYF. The CDR3 bases are TGTGCCAGCAGGCGGGAGAAGTGGGCAGATACGCAGTATTTT.

The rearrangement links TRBV29-1 to TRBJ2-5; D is unclear. The CDR3 has 10 residues. V gave up 4 bases and J gave up 4 bases, with 4 bases separating them. Germline loops: CDR1 SQVTM, CDR2 ANQGSEA. The CDR3 spells CSVGVETQYF. CDR3 bases: TGCAGCGTTGGGGTAGAGACCCAGTACTTC.

This clone was picked up a small number of times. V and J are TRBV4-3 and TRBJ2-7; the D gene is possibly TRBD1 (6 bases). The germline V gene has CDR1 LGHNA and CDR2 YSLEER. Trimming removed 2 bases from V and 6 bases from J, with 17 bases in between. The CDR3 has 15 amino acids. In DNA form, the CDR3 reads TGCGCCAGCAGCCAAACCCTCCGTCCCAGGGGCGAGCAGTACTTC. It encodes CASSQTLRPRGEQYF.

V usage is TRBV7-2 and J usage is TRBJ2-5; the match to TRBD2 covers 14 bases. V dropped 5 bases and J dropped 2; count of bases not matched to a gene: 13. In germline, CDR1 is SGHTA, CDR2 FQGNSA. The CDR3 totals 19 residues. Written as DNA, the CDR3 is TGTGCCAGCAGCCTGACTAGCGGGAGGGCCTCGGGGTCTCAAGAGACCCAGTACTTC. Translation: CASSLTSGRASGSQETQYF. Full variable domain (outside the CDR3, taken from reference TRBV7-2 and TRBJ2-5): GAGVSQSPSNKVTEKGKDVELRCDPISGHTALYWYRQSLGQGLEFLIYFQGNSAPDKSGLPSDRFSAERTGGSVSTLTIQRTQQEDSAVYLCASSLTSGRASGSQETQYFGPGTRLLVL.

The chain uses TRBV18 and TRBJ2-1; a possible D gene is TRBD2 (6 bases). This CDR3 region has 12 residues. With 3 bases removed from V and 12 bases from J, the gap between germline ends came to 12 bases. CDR1 KGHSH and CDR2 LQKENI come from the germline V gene. The CDR3 nucleotides read TGTGCCAGCTCACCGGGAGAGGGAGGGCAGTTCTTC. Translated: CASSPGEGGQFF.

CDR3 residues: CAWSRTGSKETQYF. The CDR3 region has the DNA TGTGCCTGGAGTCGGACAGGGAGTAAAGAGACCCAGTACTTC. V is TRBV30 and J is TRBJ2-5; 8 bases align to TRBD1. This CDR3 is 14 amino acids long. CDR1 GTSNPN and CDR2 SVGIG come from the germline V gene (reference sequence). Trimming removed 2 bases from V and 3 bases from J; junction bases left unmatched: 5.